These 4 T cell receptor beta chains were all obtained from the same sample, sequenced in a study of identical twins (dated by TCRdb to about 2016). The library was prepared using 5' RACE. The reads were generated on an Illumina HiSeq 2000. Through fastp at Q25 and MiXCR, TCRdb rebuilt clones from the public reads, retaining in-frame beta chains. One record per CDR3 amino acid sequence lists the most common genes and DNA. Within this sample are fewer than 900,000 distinct CDR3 sequences, with over 20% of them counted one time only. 4% to 5.5% of the sample rests with the top ten. This sample also appeared in a second study, on T cells expressing NK-cell markers.

Sequencing was carried out using PBMCs. The receptors stem from a woman between 18 and 29 years old in good health.

CDR3 region: CASREIGELFF. The CDR3 nucleotides read TGTGCCAGCAGGGAGATCGGGGAGCTGTTTTTT. The chain employs TRBV12-3 or TRBV12-4 and TRBJ2-2; D not resolved. V dropped 6 bases and J dropped 7 bases, with 6 bases sitting between them. This CDR3 comprises 11 residues.

J is TRBJ2-1 and V is TRBV6-5; 10 bases are a match to TRBD2. Germline lookup yields CDR1 MNHEY and CDR2 SVGAGI. CDR3 length: 15 amino acids. Trimming removed 2 bases from V and 8 bases from J; junction bases left unmatched: 6. The CDR3 bases are TGTGCCAGCAGTTACAGCGGGAGGGCGACAGATGAGCAGTTCTTC. It is translated as CASSYSGRATDEQFF.

The V and J genes are TRBV7-2 and TRBJ2-2; D is unclear. Trimming took off 3 bases at V and 6 bases at J, with 17 bases between the two ends. This CDR3 contains 16 residues. CDR1 and CDR2 from the germline V gene are SGHTA and FQGNSA. This CDR3 is CASSFVSTPGAGELFF. In DNA, the CDR3 is TGTGCCAGCAGCTTCGTGTCCACCCCTGGGGCCGGGGAGCTGTTTTTT.

In its sample, this clonotype was seen many times. The V call is TRBV4-1, the J call TRBJ2-1; possible D gene TRBD2, 7 bases. Trimming cost V 4 bases and J 5 bases, with 21 bases left between them. This CDR3 is 17 amino acids long. From germline, CDR1 is MGHRA and CDR2 YSYEKL. The CDR3 bases are TGCGCCAGCAGCCGGGAAACGGGGGGCCTTAAAAACAATGAGCAGTTCTTC. It encodes CASSRETGGLKNNEQFF.